The next 25 T cell receptor beta chains were all read from a single sample in a study of control samples from healthy donors and cancer patients. The table came from immunoSEQ multiplex PCR; TCRdb's copy has only in-frame clones and leaves some out. The sample gives some 150,000 clones, roughly nine tenths of which show up once; roughly 5% is in the top ten. Sequences were obtained from blood. The receptors stem from a man aged 25-40 years in good health.

The chain has TRBV15 and TRBJ2-3; 7 bases agree with TRBD2. CDR1 is LNHNV and CDR2 is YYDKDF in the germline V gene (reference sequence). The junction had 15 bases not matched to a gene; V was cut back by 5 bases and J by 1 base. CDR3 length: 18 residues. The CDR3 sequence: CATSRLGGGPGGTDTQYF. The CDR3 bases are TGTGCCACCAGCCGGTTGGGGGGAGGGCCGGGGGGCACAGATACGCAGTATTTT.

The V and J genes are TRBV2 and TRBJ1-1; no firm D call. The germline V and J ends were trimmed by 3 bases and 2 bases, with 10 bases remaining between them. CDR3 length: 14 amino acids. CDR1 SNHLY and CDR2 FYNNEI come from the germline V gene. The CDR3 DNA reads as TGTGCCAGCAGTGAGCAGGTCGTTAACACTGAAGCTTTCTTT. This codes for CASSEQVVNTEAFF. Filled out from reference TRBV2 and TRBJ1-1, the complete variable domain reads EPEVTQTPSHQVTQMGQEVILRCVPISNHLYFYWYRQILGQKVEFLVSFYNNEISEKSEIFDDQFSVERPDGSNFTLKIRSTKLEDSAMYFCASSEQVVNTEAFFGQGTRLTVV.

The chain has TRBV11-2 and TRBJ2-3, with D possibly TRBD1 on 6 matching bases. Trimming pared 1 base from V and 0 bases from J, leaving 11 bases between. The CDR3 consists of 16 residues. Germline assignment: CDR1 SGHAT and CDR2 FQNNGV. CDR3 nucleotide sequence: TGTGCCAGCAGCTTAGTTGTGGGGGCAAGCACAGATACGCAGTATTTT. It translates to CASSLVVGASTDTQYF.

This sequence joins TRBV6-6 and TRBJ2-3, with 11 bases fitting TRBD2. CDR1 and CDR2 from the germline V gene are MNHNY and SVGAGI (reference sequence). Trimming at V came to 4 bases and at J to 3 bases, leaving 3 bases not matched to a gene. There are 15 residues in the CDR3. CDR3 sequence reads: CASSSSSGRTDTQYF. Here the CDR3 DNA reads TGTGCCAGCAGTTCGTCTAGCGGGAGGACAGATACGCAGTATTTT.

The rearrangement joins TRBV7-3 to TRBJ2-1; 10 bases align to TRBD2. The germline gives CDR1 SGHTA, CDR2 FQGTGA. The CDR3 consists of 19 residues. The ends lost 8 bases at V and 0 bases at J; junction bases unmatched: 16. CDR3 nucleotide sequence: TGTGCCAGCTCAATAACGGGTAGCGGGAGGCTCAACTCCTACAATGAGCAGTTCTTC. Its translation: CASSITGSGRLNSYNEQFF.

This chain connects TRBV9 to TRBJ2-2, with D possibly called TRBD1 or TRBD2 (5 bases each). The CDR3 is made up of 16 amino acids. V lost 2 bases and J lost 2, with 13 bases in between. The germline CDR1 and CDR2 sequences are SGDLS and YYNGEE. CDR3 residues: CASSVGQGPNTGELFF. In DNA, the CDR3 is TGTGCCAGCAGCGTGGGGCAGGGACCTAACACCGGGGAGCTGTTTTTT.

The genes are TRBV6-2 or TRBV6-3 and TRBJ2-7; tentatively, D is TRBD1 or TRBD2 (5 bases each). Germline-derived CDR1 and CDR2 are MNHEY and SVGEGT. V was clipped by 4 bases and J by 0 bases, with 13 bases between them. The CDR3 runs 15 residues. The DNA of the CDR3 is TGTGCCAGCAGTTTCGGGGACGTGAGCTCCTACGAGCAGTACTTC. Encoded protein: CASSFGDVSSYEQYF.

This rearrangement joins TRBV6-5 to TRBJ2-7, with D perhaps TRBD1 (6 bases). Germline V CDR1 and CDR2: MNHEY, SVGAGI. The V gene lost 7 bases and the J gene lost 2 bases, with 9 bases spanning the gap. The CDR3 runs 12 residues. As DNA, the CDR3 is TGTGCCAGCACCAAGGGGGCCTACGAGCAGTACTTC. It is translated as CASTKGAYEQYF.

This chain connects TRBV3-1 (or the pseudogene TRBV3-2) to TRBJ1-2, with 8 positions matching TRBD1. V was pared by 3 bases and J by 7 bases, with 16 bases of the junction left unmatched. The CDR3 covers 17 residues. From germline, CDR1 is LGHDT and CDR2 YNNKEL (reference sequence). DNA for the CDR3: TGTGCCAGCAGCCACCGAAGAACTGACAGGGGAGGTTGTGGCTACACCTTC. This codes for CASSHRRTDRGGCGYTF.

V is TRBV7-2 and J is TRBJ2-7; TRBD1 might be the D (6 bases). The CDR3 totals 14 residues. CDR1 is SGHTA and CDR2 is FQGNSA in the germline V gene. Trimming shortened V by 3 bases and J by 3 bases, and 12 bases separated the two germline ends. CDR3 region: CASSLTRDNYEQYF. The CDR3 DNA reads TGTGCCAGCAGCTTGACCCGGGACAACTACGAGCAGTACTTC.

The rearrangement joins TRBV19 to TRBJ2-7; D is perhaps TRBD2 (5 bases). V was clipped by 3 bases and J by 2 bases, with 11 bases between them. The germline V gene encodes CDR1 LNHDA and CDR2 SQIVND (reference sequence). The CDR3 is made up of 14 amino acids. The CDR3 sequence: CASSIGLAAYEQYF. The DNA for the CDR3 is TGTGCCAGTAGTATCGGCCTAGCAGCCTACGAGCAGTACTTC.

The CDR3 loop is CASSYSTGGEQYF. Here the CDR3 DNA reads TGTGCCAGCAGTTACTCGACAGGGGGCGAGCAGTACTTC. V usage is TRBV6-2 or TRBV6-3 and J usage is TRBJ2-7, with 9 bases that match TRBD1. The CDR3 has 13 residues. The V gene end was trimmed by 0 bases and the J gene end by 6 bases; junction bases not matched to a gene: 0. Germline V CDR1 and CDR2: MNHEY, SVGEGT.

CDR3 region: CASSDGTGSSYEQYF. The DNA of the CDR3 is TGTGCCAGCAGTGACGGGACAGGGTCGTCCTACGAGCAGTACTTC. The chain links TRBV6-6 to TRBJ2-7; 9 bases agree with TRBD1. Germline V gives CDR1 MNHNY, CDR2 SVGAGI (reference sequence). Germline trimming cut 5 bases from V and 1 base from J; bases unmatched to any gene: 6. This CDR3 spans 15 amino acids.

The rearrangement links TRBV5-6 to TRBJ2-1; no clear D. V was shortened by 0 bases and J by 6 bases, with 4 bases between the two germline ends. Per germline, CDR1 SGHDT and CDR2 YYEEEE. This CDR3 region has 12 residues. In DNA, the CDR3 is TGTGCCAGCAGCTTGGTCAGCAATGAGCAGTTCTTC. Its translation is CASSLVSNEQFF.

The J gene is TRBJ1-1, the V gene TRBV9, with 9 bases identical to TRBD1. V lost 2 bases to trimming and J lost 7 bases; unmatched junction nucleotides: 3. The CDR3 has 13 residues. Germline CDR1 reads SGDLS; CDR2 reads YYNGEE. For the CDR3, the DNA is TGTGCCAGCAGCGTCGACAGGGGGAGTGAAGCTTTCTTT. Translated, it gives CASSVDRGSEAFF. Combining the CDR3 with reference TRBV9 and TRBJ1-1 gives the whole variable domain DSGVTQTPKHLITATGQRVTLRCSPRSGDLSVYWYQQSLDQGLQFLIQYYNGEERAKGNILERFSAQQFPDLHSELNLSSLELGDSALYFCASSVDRGSEAFFGQGTRLTVV.

The chain uses TRBV4-1 and TRBJ2-7; the D gene is possibly TRBD2 (6 bases). CDR1 MGHRA and CDR2 YSYEKL come from the germline V gene. V shed 0 bases and J shed 1 base, with 10 bases lying between them. The CDR3 runs to 15 residues. CDR3 in amino acids: CASSQDPGESYEQYF. The CDR3 nucleotides read TGCGCCAGCAGCCAAGATCCGGGGGAGTCCTACGAGCAGTACTTC.

The gene calls are TRBV13 and TRBJ2-6; D not resolved. There are 14 residues in the CDR3. Germline V CDR1 and CDR2: PRHDT, FYEKMQ (reference sequence). Trimming cost V 2 bases and J 2 bases, with 4 bases left between them. Here the CDR3 DNA reads TGTGCCAGCAGCTTATTAACTGGGGCCAACGTCCTGACTTTC. Its protein product is CASSLLTGANVLTF.

V is TRBV7-2 and J is TRBJ2-5; no firm D call. From germline, CDR1 is SGHTA and CDR2 FQGNSA. The CDR3 runs 14 residues. V lost 5 bases, J lost 2 bases, and 12 bases lay in between. The CDR3 reads CASSPRKAQETQYF. In DNA, the CDR3 is TGTGCCAGCAGCCCGCGCAAGGCACAAGAGACCCAGTACTTC.

The chain employs TRBV4-3 and TRBJ2-1; unclear D gene. CDR1 and CDR2 from the germline V gene are LGHNA and YSLEER. V lost 0 bases and J 4 bases, leaving 10 bases between the germline ends. This CDR3 spans 15 amino acids. The CDR3 region has the DNA TGCGCCAGCAGCCAAGATCTGGCGGCTTACAATGAGCAGTTCTTC. It is translated as CASSQDLAAYNEQFF.

This chain uses TRBV18 with TRBJ2-7; 8 nucleotides line up with TRBD2. This CDR3 region has 16 residues. In germline, CDR1 is KGHSH, CDR2 LQKENI. The V and J ends lost 5 bases and 3 bases, in that order; junction bases with no gene match: 12. The CDR3 sequence: CASSSSPSGSVYEQYF. The CDR3 DNA sequence: TGTGCCAGCTCATCAAGTCCCAGCGGGAGCGTCTACGAGCAGTACTTC.

This chain connects TRBV12-5 to TRBJ1-6, with a tentative D call TRBD1 (5 bases). Germline V gives CDR1 LGHNT, CDR2 FRNRAP. The CDR3 covers 15 residues. The ends were cut back, 3 bases at V and 6 bases at J, with 12 bases in the middle. The CDR3 region is CASGLGEGRNSPLHF. As DNA, the CDR3 is TGTGCTAGTGGTTTAGGGGAGGGACGTAATTCACCCCTCCACTTT.

The chain uses TRBV19 and TRBJ1-1; D gene ambiguous. V was clipped by 2 bases and J by 6 bases, with 4 bases between them. Per the germline V gene, CDR1 is LNHDA and CDR2 is SQIVND (reference sequence). The CDR3 length is 11 residues. The CDR3 spells CASSIRAEAFF. The CDR3 DNA follows: TGTGCCAGTAGTATACGGGCTGAAGCTTTCTTT.

The chain is built from TRBV9 and TRBJ1-1; perhaps TRBD1 as D (5 bases). Per the germline V gene, CDR1 is SGDLS and CDR2 is YYNGEE. CDR3 length: 17 amino acids. Trimming left V 0 bases short and J 5 bases short, with 20 bases between. The CDR3 protein is CASSVGGVGVRNTEAFF. CDR3 bases: TGTGCCAGCAGCGTAGGGGGCGTCGGGGTGAGGAATACTGAAGCTTTCTTT.

A word on this clone: Other DNA sequences in this sample translate to the same CDR3. V and J are TRBV4-3 and TRBJ1-6; 7 bases are shared with TRBD1. Looked up from germline, CDR1 is LGHNA and CDR2 is YSLEER. This CDR3 contains 17 residues. Germline trimming cut 0 bases from V and 0 bases from J; bases unmatched to any gene: 2. Written as DNA, the CDR3 is TGCGCCAGCAGCCAAGACAGGGGGAGCTCCTATAATTCACCCCTCCACTTT. Its translation is CASSQDRGSSYNSPLHF.

In its sample, this clone was seen once. The chain combines TRBV5-6 with TRBJ1-4; D possibly corresponds to TRBD1 (5 bases). Germline V lookup: CDR1 SGHDT, CDR2 YYEEEE. The CDR3 is 15 residues long. V lost 4 bases to trimming and J lost 4 bases, with 14 bases between them. This chain's CDR3 is CASSGDPPGNEKLFF. The CDR3 DNA is TGTGCCAGCAGCGGGGACCCTCCTGGTAATGAAAAACTGTTTTTT.